This TCR beta chain was sequenced during a study of blood T cell repertoires in COVID-19. Sequenced by immunoSEQ multiplex PCR; TCRdb stores in-frame clones only, minus some. This table holds hundreds of thousands of clones, around 90% found once. This CDR3 is 14 amino acids long. Deletions cut 1 base from V and 5 bases from J, with 11 bases between. In germline, CDR1 is LGHNT, CDR2 FRNRAP. Material: peripheral blood. This chain links TRBV12-5 with TRBJ2-5; tentative D call: TRBD1 (5 bases). This clonotype was obtained from a woman aged 18-35 years with acute or convalescent COVID-19. CDR3 loop: CASGLGQGIETQYF. CDR3 bases: TGTGCTAGTGGTTTGGGGCAGGGTATTGAGACCCAGTACTTC.